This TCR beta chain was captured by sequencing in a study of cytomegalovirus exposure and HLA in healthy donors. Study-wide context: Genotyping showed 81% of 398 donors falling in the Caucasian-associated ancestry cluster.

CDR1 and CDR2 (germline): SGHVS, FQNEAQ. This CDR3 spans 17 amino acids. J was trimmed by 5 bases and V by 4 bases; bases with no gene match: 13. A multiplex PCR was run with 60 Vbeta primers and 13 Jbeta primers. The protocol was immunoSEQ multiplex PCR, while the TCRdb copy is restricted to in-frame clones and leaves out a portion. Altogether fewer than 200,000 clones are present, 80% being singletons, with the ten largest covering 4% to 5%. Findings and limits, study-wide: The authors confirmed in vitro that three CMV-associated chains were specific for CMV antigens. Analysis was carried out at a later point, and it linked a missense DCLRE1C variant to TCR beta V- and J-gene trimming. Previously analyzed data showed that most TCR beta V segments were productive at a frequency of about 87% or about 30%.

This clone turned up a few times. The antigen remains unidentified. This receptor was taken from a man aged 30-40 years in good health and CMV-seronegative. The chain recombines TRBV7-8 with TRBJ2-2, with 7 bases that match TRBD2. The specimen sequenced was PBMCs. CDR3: CASSYRVGTKNTGELFF. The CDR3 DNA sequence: TGTGCCAGCAGCTACCGGGTAGGGACTAAGAATACCGGGGAGCTGTTTTTT.